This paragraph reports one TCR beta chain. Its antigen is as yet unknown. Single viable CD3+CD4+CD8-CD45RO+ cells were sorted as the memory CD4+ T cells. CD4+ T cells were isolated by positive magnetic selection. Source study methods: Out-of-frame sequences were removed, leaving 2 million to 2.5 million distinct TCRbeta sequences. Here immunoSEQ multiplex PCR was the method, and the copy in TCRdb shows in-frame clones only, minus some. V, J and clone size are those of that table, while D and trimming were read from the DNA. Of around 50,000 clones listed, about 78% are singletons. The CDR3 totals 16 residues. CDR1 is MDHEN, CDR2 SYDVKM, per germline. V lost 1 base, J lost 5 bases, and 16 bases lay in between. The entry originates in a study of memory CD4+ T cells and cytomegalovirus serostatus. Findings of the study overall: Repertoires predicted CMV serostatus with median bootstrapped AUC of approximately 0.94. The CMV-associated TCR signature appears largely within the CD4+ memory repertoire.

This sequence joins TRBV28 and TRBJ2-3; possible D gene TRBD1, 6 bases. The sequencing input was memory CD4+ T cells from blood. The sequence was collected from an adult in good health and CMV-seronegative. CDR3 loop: CASSLSGAGAKDTQYF. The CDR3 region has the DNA TGTGCCAGCAGTTTATCAGGGGCAGGGGCAAAAGATACGCAGTATTTT.